Described below is a single T cell receptor beta chain sequence and its context. The target antigen is unknown. An approximately 2.5 ml blood sample was drawn per donor. This sample was included in a study of monozygotic twins with inflammatory bowel disease. Reanalyzing the 5' RACE reads, TCRdb keeps one entry per CDR3 protein, without DNA. The sample includes approximately 400,000 distinct CDR3 sequences. The CDR3 length is 16 residues. CDR1 and CDR2 (germline): LNHNV, YYDKDF (reference sequence). Study findings and constraints: Support for a single strong signal or clonotype associated with IBD was absent.

The sequence was obtained from a human donor with ulcerative colitis or Crohn's disease, or a healthy co-twin of an affected twin (not recorded which). The chain recombines TRBV15 with TRBJ1-6; the D gene TCRdb calls, TRBD1, cannot be checked with no DNA. Sample: blood. CDR3 loop: CATSTRRWGSGSPLHF.